The rows below give T cell receptor beta chains drawn from one sample of a study of response to subunit inactivated influenza vaccine. From the RT-PCR reads, TCRdb called clonotypes with MiXCR, one entry per CDR3 protein. The data contain hundreds of thousands of distinct CDR3 sequences, about 15% of them seen just once; the ten biggest clones take up around 7.3%. This specimen consisted of PBMCs from blood, obtained less than 15 days before vaccination. The receptors were gathered from a man between 45 and 60 years old who received an inactivated influenza vaccine. CDR3s include the opening cysteine and the closing phenylalanine or tryptophan. D genes are given only for firm matches. Not all rows give a size; the values are once, few, many and, for expanded clones, a class.

J gene,D gene,V gene,clone size,CDR3 DNA,CDR3 protein
TRBJ1-5,.,TRBV5-1,.,TGCGCCAGCAGCGAAGGGGCTAATCAGCCCCAGCATTTT,CASSEGANQPQHF
TRBJ2-7,TRBD2,TRBV28,many,TGTGCCAGCAGTTTATCGGGCGGGAGGGGATCCTACGAGCAGTACTTC,CASSLSGGRGSYEQYF
TRBJ2-7,TRBD2,TRBV20-1,few,TGCAGTGCTAGCAGGCGGGCGACTAGCGACTACGAGCAGTACTTC,CSASRRATSDYEQYF
TRBJ1-2,.,TRBV29-1,.,TGCAGCGTTGAGGGGCGGGACTATGGCTACACCTTC,CSVEGRDYGYTF
TRBJ2-5,.,TRBV5-6,few,TGTGCCAGCAGCTTGTGGAACGGGGGAGAGACCCAGTACTTC,CASSLWNGGETQYF
TRBJ2-1,TRBD2,TRBV5-6,many,TGTGCCAGCAGCTTATATAGCGGGGCCGTCAATGAGCAGTTCTTC,CASSLYSGAVNEQFF
TRBJ2-7,.,TRBV5-6,.,TGTGCCAGCAGCTTGGCGCCTCGTTCCTACGAGCAGTACTTC,CASSLAPRSYEQYF
TRBJ2-7,TRBD1,TRBV10-3,few,TGTGCCATCACTCCGACAGGGGGGGTCAACGAGCAGTACTTC,CAITPTGGVNEQYF
TRBJ2-5,.,TRBV7-3,.,TGTGCCAGCAGCTTCGGACAGACCCAAGAGACCCAGTACTTC,CASSFGQTQETQYF
TRBJ1-1,.,TRBV12-3/TRBV12-4,.,TGTGCCAGCAGTACCCGAGGGGCGTCCACTGAAGCTTTCTTT,CASSTRGASTEAFF
TRBJ2-1,TRBD1,TRBV27,.,TGTGCCAGCAGTCCCGGGACAGGGGTCGATGAGCAGTTCTTC,CASSPGTGVDEQFF
TRBJ1-6,.,TRBV28,.,TGTGCCAGCAGTTTACTCCAGGCTCTCTCACCCCTCCACTTT,CASSLLQALSPLHF
TRBJ2-3,TRBD2,TRBV20-1,.,TGCAGTGCTAGGCCGGGACTAGCTGCAGATACGCAGTATTTT,CSARPGLAADTQYF
TRBJ1-1,.,TRBV30,few,TGTGCCTGGAGCTGGCGCAGGTCTACTGAAGCTTTCTTT,CAWSWRRSTEAFF
TRBJ1-5,.,TRBV6-2/TRBV6-3,few,TGTGCCGTCAAAAGGGAAAATAGCAATCAGCCCCAGCATTTT,CAVKRENSNQPQHF
TRBJ2-7,.,TRBV10-3,.,TGTGCCATTACAGGGGACTCGAGCTCCTACGAGCAGTACTTC,CAITGDSSSYEQYF
TRBJ2-1,TRBD2,TRBV9,.,TGTGCCAGCAGCGTAAGGGGAGGGGAACTAGCGGGGGGGAATGAGCAGTTCTTC,CASSVRGGELAGGNEQFF
TRBJ1-1,.,TRBV2,many,TGTGCCAGCGTAACCGGGACGGGGAACACTGAAGCTTTCTTT,CASVTGTGNTEAFF
TRBJ2-5,.,TRBV19,.,TGTGCCAGTAGTATTGCGCAGGAGCTTGGGGAGACCCAGTACTTC,CASSIAQELGETQYF
TRBJ1-1,.,TRBV14,few,TGTGCCAGCAGCCAAGCTACGGGAACTGAAGCTTTCTTT,CASSQATGTEAFF
TRBJ2-3,.,TRBV24-1,.,TGTGCCACCAGTGATCTCAGCACAGATACGCAGTATTTT,CATSDLSTDTQYF
TRBJ2-4,TRBD1,TRBV6-2/TRBV6-3,.,TGTGCCAGCAGTTATACAGGGGTTGGGATTCAGTACTTC,CASSYTGVGIQYF
TRBJ2-7,.,TRBV2,many,TGTGCCAGCAGTGAAGCGAGGGGCCTATCCTACGAGCAGTACTTC,CASSEARGLSYEQYF
TRBJ1-3,TRBD1,TRBV28,many,TGTGCCAGCAGTACCCGGACAGGGCGCTCTGGAAACACCATATATTTT,CASSTRTGRSGNTIYF
TRBJ1-4,.,TRBV20-1,.,TGCAGTGCTAGCTCCCGACAGGCGTATGAAAAACTGTTTTTT,CSASSRQAYEKLFF
TRBJ2-2,TRBD2,TRBV7-9,many,TGTGCCAGCAGTCAACTAGCGGACACCGGGGAGCTGTTTTTT,CASSQLADTGELFF
TRBJ2-3,.,TRBV4-1,.,TGCGCCAGCAGCCACCCCCAAAAGGGGATGGCCTCCCGTCAAGATACGCAGTATTTT,CASSHPQKGMASRQDTQYF
TRBJ2-5,TRBD2,TRBV20-1,few,TGCAGTGCGAGACCCCTAGCGGCAACCCAAGAGACCCAGTACTTC,CSARPLAATQETQYF
TRBJ2-1,TRBD2,TRBV11-1,.,TGTGCCAGCAGCTTAGACCTCCCTTCCGGGGGGTACAATGAGCAGTTCTTC,CASSLDLPSGGYNEQFF
TRBJ1-5,.,TRBV12-3/TRBV12-4,few,TGTGCCAGCAGTCCCGGTTTGGCAGGTCGGAGGAATCAGCCCCAGCATTTT,CASSPGLAGRRNQPQHF
TRBJ2-3,.,TRBV19,few,TGTGCCAGTAGTAACCGGGACTGGACGCAGTATTTT,CASSNRDWTQYF
TRBJ2-1,.,TRBV7-8,.,TGTGCCAGTGAGGGCTACAATGAGCAGTTCTTC,CASEGYNEQFF
TRBJ1-6,.,TRBV5-6,few,TGTGCCAGCAGCTTGGGACGGATTGCCTATAATTCACCCCTCCACTTT,CASSLGRIAYNSPLHF
TRBJ1-5,.,TRBV18,.,TGTGCCAGCTCACCAACAGAGAATCAGCCCCAGCATTTT,CASSPTENQPQHF
TRBJ2-1,TRBD1,TRBV27,few,TGTGCCAGCAAGGGGCTACAGGGGTTTTTTAATGAGCAGTTCTTC,CASKGLQGFFNEQFF
TRBJ2-1,TRBD2,TRBV3-1,few,TGTGCCAGCAGCCCAGGGACTAGCGGGAGCGGCGATGAGCAGTTCTTC,CASSPGTSGSGDEQFF
TRBJ2-7,TRBD1,TRBV24-1,.,TGTGCCACCAGTGAGGGGGGACAGGGAACCTACGAGCAGTACTTC,CATSEGGQGTYEQYF
TRBJ2-1,.,TRBV7-9,.,TGTGCCAGCAGCTGGGGGCTTGGGAATGAGCAGTTCTTC,CASSWGLGNEQFF
TRBJ2-3,.,TRBV6-1,.,TGTGCCAGCAGTGAAGGGGCAGGCGGAAGCACAGATACGCAGTATTTT,CASSEGAGGSTDTQYF
TRBJ1-2,TRBD1,TRBV6-2/TRBV6-3,few,TGTGCCAGCAGATCTACAGGGGGCTATGGCTACACCTTC,CASRSTGGYGYTF
TRBJ1-3,TRBD1,TRBV28,few,TGTGCCAGCAGTTGGACAGGCTCTGGAAACACCATATATTTT,CASSWTGSGNTIYF
TRBJ2-7,.,TRBV6-2/TRBV6-3,few,TGTGCCAGCAGTCAGATGGGACTCGGGTGGAACGAGCAGTACTTC,CASSQMGLGWNEQYF
TRBJ2-4,TRBD1,TRBV18,few,TGTGCCAGCTCATTGGACAGGAAAAACATTCAGTACTTC,CASSLDRKNIQYF
TRBJ2-5,.,TRBV20-1,.,TGCAGTGCTAGAGATCTTGGGAGTCAAGAGACCCAGTACTTC,CSARDLGSQETQYF
TRBJ2-3,.,TRBV9,many,TGTGCCAGCAGCGTAGAACTCCAAGATACGCAGTATTTT,CASSVELQDTQYF
TRBJ2-2,.,TRBV4-2,.,TGTGCCAGCAGCCAGCCCGGTGGGGACACCGGGGAGCTGTTTTTT,CASSQPGGDTGELFF
TRBJ2-1,.,TRBV3-1,.,TGTGCCAGCAGCCAAGTACTTAAGACTAGATACAATGAGCAGTTCTTC,CASSQVLKTRYNEQFF
TRBJ1-1,.,TRBV5-1,few,TGCGCCAGCAGCGCCTCTCTGACAGAGAACACTGAAGCTTTCTTT,CASSASLTENTEAFF
TRBJ2-1,.,TRBV20-1,.,TGCAGTGCTAAGCCCACGGAGCGGGTTTCCTACAATGAGCAGTTCTTC,CSAKPTERVSYNEQFF
TRBJ2-7,.,TRBV7-2,.,TGTGCCAGCAGCTATACTGCGAACGACGAGCAGTACTTC,CASSYTANDEQYF
TRBJ2-1,TRBD2,TRBV11-2,few,TGTGCCAGCAGCTCCGGGCGGGGGGCTTCCTACAATGAGCAGTTCTTC,CASSSGRGASYNEQFF
TRBJ2-2,.,TRBV7-9,few,TGTGCCAGCAGCCCACGGGGCACGAACACCGGGGAGCTGTTTTTT,CASSPRGTNTGELFF
TRBJ2-2,TRBD2,TRBV7-8,few,TGTGCCAGCAGGGGCGGGAGTTCGACCGGGGAGCTGTTTTTT,CASRGGSSTGELFF